This T cell receptor (beta chain) comes out of a study of T cell responses to AZD1222 COVID-19 vaccine. Worth noting for this clone: The antigen remains unidentified.

Data came from immunoSEQ multiplex PCR; TCRdb stores just in-frame clones and leaves some out. The sample records roughly 100,000 clones, roughly 82% being singletons. The germline gives CDR1 MNHEY, CDR2 SVGAGI. There are 13 residues in the CDR3. V was pared by 6 bases and J by 4 bases, with 12 bases between. Overall study findings and caveats: Clonal diversity may have been underestimated in mostly white British donors. Recipients of AZD1222 seropositive at baseline numbered only 5 or 6.

The source is an adult in good health. The sequenced sample was peripheral blood, obtained on day 0 of AZD1222 vaccination. This chain connects TRBV6-5 to TRBJ1-2; possibly TRBD1 for D (6 bases). In DNA, the CDR3 is TGTGCCAGCAGGGTTGGACAGACCTATGGCTACACCTTC. It translates to CASRVGQTYGYTF.